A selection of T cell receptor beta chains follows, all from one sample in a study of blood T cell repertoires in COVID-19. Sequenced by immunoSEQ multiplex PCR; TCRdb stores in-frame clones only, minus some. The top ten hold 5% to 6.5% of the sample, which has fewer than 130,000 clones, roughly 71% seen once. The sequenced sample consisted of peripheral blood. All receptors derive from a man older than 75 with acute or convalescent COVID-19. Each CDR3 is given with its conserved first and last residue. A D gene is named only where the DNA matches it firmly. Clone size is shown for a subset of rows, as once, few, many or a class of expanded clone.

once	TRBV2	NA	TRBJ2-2	CASSGRNTGELFF	TGTGCCAGCAGTGGTCGTAACACCGGGGAGCTGTTTTTT
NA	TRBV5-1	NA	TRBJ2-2	CASSTSNTGELFF	TGCGCCAGCAGCACTTCGAACACCGGGGAGCTGTTTTTT
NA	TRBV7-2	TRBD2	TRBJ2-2	CASSLSGLAGGYTGELFF	TGTGCCAGCAGCTTATCGGGACTAGCGGGAGGTTACACCGGGGAGCTGTTTTTT
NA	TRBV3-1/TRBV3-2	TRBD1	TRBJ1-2	CASSPTGGASGYTF	TGTGCCAGCAGCCCTACAGGGGGGGCAAGTGGCTACACCTTC
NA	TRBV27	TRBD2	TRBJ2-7	CASRRTSGSSGSYEQYF	TGTGCCAGCAGGAGGACTAGCGGGAGTTCAGGCTCGTACGAGCAGTACTTC
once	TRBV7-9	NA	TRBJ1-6	CASSFGGGDPTLHF	TGTGCCAGCAGCTTCGGGGGGGGAGATCCCACCCTCCACTTT
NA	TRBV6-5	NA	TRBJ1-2	CAEGEESYGYTF	TGTGCCGAAGGGGAGGAGAGTTATGGCTACACCTTC
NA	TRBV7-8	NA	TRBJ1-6	CASSLASTRAPLHF	TGTGCCAGCAGCTTAGCCTCTACTCGGGCACCCCTCCACTTT
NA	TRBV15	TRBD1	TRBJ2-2	CATSRLTGGGELFF	TGTGCCACCAGCAGACTGACAGGGGGCGGGGAGCTGTTTTTT
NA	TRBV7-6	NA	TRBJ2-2	CASRLANTNTGELFF	TGTGCCAGCAGGCTAGCGAATACGAACACCGGGGAGCTGTTTTTT
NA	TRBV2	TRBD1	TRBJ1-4	CASSAGTGVEKLFF	TGTGCCAGCAGCGCCGGGACAGGGGTTGAAAAACTGTTTTTT
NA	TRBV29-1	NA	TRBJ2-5	CSVDPGETQYF	TGCAGCGTTGATCCGGGAGAGACCCAGTACTTC
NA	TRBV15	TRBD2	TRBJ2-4	CATSRVLAGGNIQYF	TGTGCCACCAGCAGAGTCCTAGCGGGGGGAAACATTCAGTACTTC
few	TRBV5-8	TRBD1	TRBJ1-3	CASRHTGGNTIYF	TGTGCCAGCAGACATACAGGGGGGAACACCATATATTTT
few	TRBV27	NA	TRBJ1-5	CASSLLAEHNQPQHF	TGTGCCAGCAGTTTATTGGCAGAACACAATCAGCCCCAGCATTTT
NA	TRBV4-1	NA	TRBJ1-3	CASSQPLQGRGNTIYF	TGCGCCAGCAGCCAACCACTACAGGGTCGTGGAAACACCATATATTTT
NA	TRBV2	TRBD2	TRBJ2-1	CASTGGLAGATQFF	TGTGCCAGCACTGGGGGACTAGCGGGCGCGACACAGTTCTTC
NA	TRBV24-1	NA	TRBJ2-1	CATSDPTREQFF	TGTGCCACCAGTGACCCCACCAGGGAGCAGTTCTTC
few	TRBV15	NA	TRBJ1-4	CATRYRNRGMGCEKLFF	TGTGCCACCAGGTATAGGAATAGGGGGATGGGTTGTGAAAAACTGTTTTTT
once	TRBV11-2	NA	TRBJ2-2	CASSLETKPSRGELFF	TGTGCCAGCAGCTTAGAGACTAAGCCCTCTAGAGGGGAGCTGTTTTTT
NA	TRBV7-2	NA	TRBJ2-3	CASRGAYGRSTDTQYF	TGTGCCAGCAGGGGGGCTTATGGCAGAAGCACAGATACGCAGTATTTT
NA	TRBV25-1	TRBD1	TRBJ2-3	CASSVDRLASFLDTQYF	TGTGCCAGCAGTGTGGACAGGCTAGCCTCCTTCCTAGATACGCAGTATTTT
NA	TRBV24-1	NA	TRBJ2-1	CATSRTEDEQFF	TGTGCCACCAGTCGGACAGAAGATGAGCAGTTCTTC
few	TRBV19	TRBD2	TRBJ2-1	CASSSPSGRRWSYNEQFF	TGTGCCAGTAGTAGTCCTAGCGGGAGGCGATGGTCCTACAATGAGCAGTTCTTC
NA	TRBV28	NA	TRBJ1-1	CASSFPGGGLREAFF	TGTGCCAGCAGTTTCCCCGGGGGGGGGCTCCGAGAAGCTTTCTTT
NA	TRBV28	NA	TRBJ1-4	CASSTPGEKLFF	TGTGCCAGCAGTACCCCAGGGGAAAAACTGTTTTTT
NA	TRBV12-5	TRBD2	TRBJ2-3	CASANSGSDTQYF	TGTGCTAGTGCCAATAGCGGGAGTGATACGCAGTATTTT
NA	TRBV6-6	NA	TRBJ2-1	CASSYSDGAPYNEQFF	TGTGCCAGCAGTTACTCCGATGGGGCACCCTACAATGAGCAGTTCTTC
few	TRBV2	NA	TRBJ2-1	CASGDFYNEQFF	TGTGCCAGCGGGGACTTTTACAATGAGCAGTTCTTC
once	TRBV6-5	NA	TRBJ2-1	CASSPDWGEQFF	TGTGCCAGCAGTCCCGACTGGGGCGAGCAGTTCTTC
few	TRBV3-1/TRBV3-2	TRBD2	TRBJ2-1	CASSRRTSGRGNEQFF	TGTGCCAGCAGCCGCCGTACTAGCGGGAGGGGCAATGAGCAGTTCTTC
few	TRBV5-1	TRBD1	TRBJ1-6	CASSAGQRDSPLHF	TGCGCCAGCAGCGCGGGACAGCGGGATTCACCCCTCCACTTT
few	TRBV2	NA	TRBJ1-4	CASSVQGSEKLFF	TGTGCCAGCAGTGTCCAGGGAAGTGAAAAACTGTTTTTT
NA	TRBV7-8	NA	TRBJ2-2	CASSLRETGELFF	TGTGCCAGCAGCTTACGGGAGACCGGGGAGCTGTTTTTT
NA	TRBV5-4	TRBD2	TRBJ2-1	CASRPRTSGSYNEQFF	TGTGCCAGCAGGCCTAGGACTAGCGGCTCCTACAATGAGCAGTTCTTC
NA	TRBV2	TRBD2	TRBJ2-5	CASRDADVAGQETQYF	TGTGCCAGCAGGGACGCTGACGTAGCGGGGCAAGAGACCCAGTACTTC
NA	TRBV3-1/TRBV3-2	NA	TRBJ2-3	CASSQAGISPDTQYF	TGTGCCAGCAGCCAAGCCGGGATCAGTCCAGATACGCAGTATTTT
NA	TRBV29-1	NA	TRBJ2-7	CSVINYEQYF	TGCAGCGTTATAAACTACGAGCAGTACTTC
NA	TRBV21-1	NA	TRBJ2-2	CASRAARGLRNTGELFF	TGTGCCAGCAGGGCGGCCAGGGGCCTCAGAAACACCGGGGAGCTGTTTTTT
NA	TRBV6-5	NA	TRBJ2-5	CASSPGSSQYF	TGTGCCAGCAGTCCGGGGAGCTCCCAGTACTTC
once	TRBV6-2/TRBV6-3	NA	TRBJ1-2	CASSSTNYGYTF	TGTGCCAGCAGTTCAACTAACTATGGCTACACCTTC
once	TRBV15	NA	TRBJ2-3	CATSRGSRSTDTQYF	TGTGCCACCAGCAGGGGGAGCCGTAGCACAGATACGCAGTATTTT
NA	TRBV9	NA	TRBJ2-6	CASSPWTAPTGANVLTF	TGTGCCAGCAGCCCCTGGACAGCCCCCACTGGGGCCAACGTCCTGACTTTC
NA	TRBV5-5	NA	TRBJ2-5	CASTGMNRVYETQYF	TGTGCCAGCACCGGGATGAACAGGGTCTATGAGACCCAGTACTTC
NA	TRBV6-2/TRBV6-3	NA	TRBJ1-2	CASSPIGDGYTF	TGTGCCAGCAGCCCCATAGGGGATGGCTACACCTTC
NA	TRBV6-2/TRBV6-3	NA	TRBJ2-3	CASSPQGQGTQYF	TGTGCCAGCAGCCCCCAGGGTCAGGGTACGCAGTATTTT
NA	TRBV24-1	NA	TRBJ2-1	CATSERDPRGYNEQFF	TGTGCCACCAGTGAGCGGGATCCCCGCGGATACAATGAGCAGTTCTTC